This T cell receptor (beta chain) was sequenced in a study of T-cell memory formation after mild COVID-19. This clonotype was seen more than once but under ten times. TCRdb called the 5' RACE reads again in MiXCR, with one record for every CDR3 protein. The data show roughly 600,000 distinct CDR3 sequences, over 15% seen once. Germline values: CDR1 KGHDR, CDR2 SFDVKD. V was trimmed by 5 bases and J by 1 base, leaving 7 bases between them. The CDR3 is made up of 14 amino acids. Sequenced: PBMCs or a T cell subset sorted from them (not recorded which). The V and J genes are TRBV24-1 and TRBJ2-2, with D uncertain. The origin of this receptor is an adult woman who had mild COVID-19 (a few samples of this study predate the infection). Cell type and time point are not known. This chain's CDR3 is CATSVGLNTGELFF. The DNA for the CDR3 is TGTGCCACCAGTGTTGGGCTGAACACCGGGGAGCTGTTTTTT.